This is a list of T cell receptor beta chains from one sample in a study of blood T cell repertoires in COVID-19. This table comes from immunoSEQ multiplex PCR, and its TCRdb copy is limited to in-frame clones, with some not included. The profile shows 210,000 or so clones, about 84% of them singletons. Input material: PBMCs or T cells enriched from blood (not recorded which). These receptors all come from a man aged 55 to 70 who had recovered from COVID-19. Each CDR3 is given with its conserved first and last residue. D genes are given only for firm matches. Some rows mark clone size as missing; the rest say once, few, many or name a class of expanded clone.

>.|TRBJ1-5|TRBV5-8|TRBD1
TGTGCCAGCAGCAGAGGACAGGTTAGCAATCAGCCCCAGCATTTT
CASSRGQVSNQPQHF
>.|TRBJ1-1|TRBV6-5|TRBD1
TGTGCCAGCACCGGGACAGGGAGAGATCCTGAAGCTTTCTTT
CASTGTGRDPEAFF
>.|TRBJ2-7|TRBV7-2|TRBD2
TGTGCCAGCAGCTTAGAGGCTAGCGGGGTCATAGCCTACGAGCAGTACTTC
CASSLEASGVIAYEQYF
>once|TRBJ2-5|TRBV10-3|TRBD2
TGTGCCATCAGTGAACTTCTAGCGGGGGAGTTTGAGACCCAGTACTTC
CAISELLAGEFETQYF
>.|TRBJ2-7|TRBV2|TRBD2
TGTGCCAGCAGTGGGGACTATCTTAGCTCCTACGAGCAGTACTTC
CASSGDYLSSYEQYF
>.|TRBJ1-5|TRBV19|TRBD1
TGTGCCAGTAGTACGAACCGGGACAGGGATCATCAGCCCCAGCATTTT
CASSTNRDRDHQPQHF
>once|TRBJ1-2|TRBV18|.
TGTGCCAGCTCACCACTGCAGGGTCCGGGTTTTGACTATGGCTACACCTTC
CASSPLQGPGFDYGYTF
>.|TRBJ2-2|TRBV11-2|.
TGTGCCAGCAGCTGGACGGGGGTGAACACCGGGGAGCTGTTTTTT
CASSWTGVNTGELFF
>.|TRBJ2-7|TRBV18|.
TGTGCCAGCTCTCCCCCTGCGGCTCCCTACGAGCAGTACTTC
CASSPPAAPYEQYF
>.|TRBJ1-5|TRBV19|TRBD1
TGTGCCAGTAGTCTAGGGACAGGGCTTTATAGCAATCAGCCCCAGCATTTT
CASSLGTGLYSNQPQHF
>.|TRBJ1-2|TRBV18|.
TGTGCCAGCTCACGGTCCGGAGATAACTATGGCTACACCTTC
CASSRSGDNYGYTF
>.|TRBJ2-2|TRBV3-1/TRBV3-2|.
TGTGCCAGCAGCCTTGGGACATTCGCCGGGGAGCTGTTTTTT
CASSLGTFAGELFF
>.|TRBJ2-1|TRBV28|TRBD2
TGTGCCAGCAGTTTAAAAATGGGCGGGAGCTCCTACAATGAGCAGTTCTTC
CASSLKMGGSSYNEQFF
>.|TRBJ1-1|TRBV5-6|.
TGTGCCAGCAGCGGTTGGCCGAACACTGAAGCTTTCTTT
CASSGWPNTEAFF
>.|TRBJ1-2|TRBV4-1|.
TGCGCCAGCAGCCAAGACGGCACAGCTAACTATGGCTACACCTTC
CASSQDGTANYGYTF
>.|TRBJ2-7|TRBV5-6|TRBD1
TGTGCCAGCAGCTTGGGGACAGGTTACGAGCAGTACTTC
CASSLGTGYEQYF
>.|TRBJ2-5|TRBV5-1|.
TGCGCCAGCAGCTTGGGTGGGGACTGGGAGACCCAGTACTTC
CASSLGGDWETQYF
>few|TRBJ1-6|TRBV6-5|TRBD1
TGTGCCAGCAGTCCCCCGGGGGACAGGGAATCACCCCTCCACTTT
CASSPPGDRESPLHF
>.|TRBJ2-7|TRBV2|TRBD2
TGTGCCAGCAGTGAGGGACTAGCCTACGAGCAGTACTTC
CASSEGLAYEQYF
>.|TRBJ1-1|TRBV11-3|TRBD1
TGTGCCAGCAGCTTGGGACAGGGGGCTGGCACTGAAGCTTTCTTT
CASSLGQGAGTEAFF
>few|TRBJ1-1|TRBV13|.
TGTGCCAGCAGCTTTGGGCAGAACACTGAAGCTTTCTTT
CASSFGQNTEAFF
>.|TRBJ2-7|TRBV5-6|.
TGTGCCAGCAGCCCCGGAGGACCCTACGAGCAGTACTTC
CASSPGGPYEQYF
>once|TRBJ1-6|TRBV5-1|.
TGCGCCAGCAGCGCCCGGGAAGAAAATTCACCCCTCCACTTT
CASSAREENSPLHF
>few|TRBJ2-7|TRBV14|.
TGTGCCAGCAGCCAAGAACAGGGCCGGAACTACGAGCAGTACTTC
CASSQEQGRNYEQYF